This T cell receptor (beta chain) comes out of a study of beta chain features in type 1 diabetes. Expressed TCRB transcripts were sequenced because the isolated RNA had all been reverse transcribed beforehand. Sequencing was performed with immunoSEQ multiplex PCR; in TCRdb, only in-frame clones are kept and a portion is missing. Of roughly 350,000 clones listed, more than 9.5% are singletons. CDR3 size: 14 residues. Germline V gives CDR1 MDHEN, CDR2 SYDVKM. Trimming shortened V by 9 bases and J by 1 base, and 15 bases separated the two germline ends. A single heparinised blood sample, averaging roughly 110 mL, was obtained per donor.

The gene calls are TRBV28 and TRBJ2-5; a weak D match, TRBD1 (6 bases). The sample was naive CD4+ T cells from blood. This TCR was sampled from a young woman in good health. CDR3 in amino acids: CASELQGPQETQYF. The CDR3 DNA follows: TGTGCCAGTGAACTACAGGGTCCCCAAGAGACCCAGTACTTC.